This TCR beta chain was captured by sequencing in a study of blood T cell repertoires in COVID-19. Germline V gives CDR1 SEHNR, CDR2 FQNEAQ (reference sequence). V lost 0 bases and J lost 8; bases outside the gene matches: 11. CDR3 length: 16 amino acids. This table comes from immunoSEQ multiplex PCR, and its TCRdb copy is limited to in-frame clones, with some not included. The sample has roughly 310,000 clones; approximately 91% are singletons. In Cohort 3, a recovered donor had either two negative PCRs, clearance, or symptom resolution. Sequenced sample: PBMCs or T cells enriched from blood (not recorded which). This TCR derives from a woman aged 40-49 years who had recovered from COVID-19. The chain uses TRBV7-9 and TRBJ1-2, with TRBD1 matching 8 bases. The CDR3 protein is CASSLAAGGAVGGYTF. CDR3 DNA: TGTGCCAGCAGCTTAGCAGCAGGGGGCGCGGTGGGAGGCTACACCTTC.